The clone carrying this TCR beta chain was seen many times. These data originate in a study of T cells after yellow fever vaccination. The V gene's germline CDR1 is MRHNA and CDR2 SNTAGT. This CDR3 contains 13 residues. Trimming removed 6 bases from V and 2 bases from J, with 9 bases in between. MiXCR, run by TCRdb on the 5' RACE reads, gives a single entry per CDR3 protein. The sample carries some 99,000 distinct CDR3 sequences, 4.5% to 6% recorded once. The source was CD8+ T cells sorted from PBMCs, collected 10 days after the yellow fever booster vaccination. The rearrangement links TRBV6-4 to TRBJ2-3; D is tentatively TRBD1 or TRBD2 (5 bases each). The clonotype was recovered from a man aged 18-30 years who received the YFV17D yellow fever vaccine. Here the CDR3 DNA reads TGTGCCAGCAGCACGGGGCCCACAGATACGCAGTATTTT. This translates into CASSTGPTDTQYF.